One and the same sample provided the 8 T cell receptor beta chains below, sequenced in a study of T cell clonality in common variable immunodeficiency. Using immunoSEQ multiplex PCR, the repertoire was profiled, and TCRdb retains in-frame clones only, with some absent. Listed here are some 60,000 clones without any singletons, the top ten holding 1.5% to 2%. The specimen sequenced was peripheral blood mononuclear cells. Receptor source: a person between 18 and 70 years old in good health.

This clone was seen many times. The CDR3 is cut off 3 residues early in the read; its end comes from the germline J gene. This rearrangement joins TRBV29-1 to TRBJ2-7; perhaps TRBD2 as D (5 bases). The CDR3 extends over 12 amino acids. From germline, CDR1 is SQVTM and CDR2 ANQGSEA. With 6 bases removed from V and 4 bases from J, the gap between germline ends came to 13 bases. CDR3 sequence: CSVATSPYEQYF. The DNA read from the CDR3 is TGCAGCGTCGCAACTAGTCCGTACGAG.

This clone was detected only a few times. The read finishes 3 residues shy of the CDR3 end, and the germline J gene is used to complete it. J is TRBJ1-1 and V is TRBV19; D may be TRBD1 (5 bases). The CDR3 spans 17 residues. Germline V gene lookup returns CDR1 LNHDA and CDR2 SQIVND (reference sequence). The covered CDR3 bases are TGTGCCAGTAGTCCGGGACTAGCGGGAGGGGACCGCTACGAG. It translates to CASSPGLAGGDRYE. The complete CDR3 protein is CASSPGLAGGDRYEAFF.

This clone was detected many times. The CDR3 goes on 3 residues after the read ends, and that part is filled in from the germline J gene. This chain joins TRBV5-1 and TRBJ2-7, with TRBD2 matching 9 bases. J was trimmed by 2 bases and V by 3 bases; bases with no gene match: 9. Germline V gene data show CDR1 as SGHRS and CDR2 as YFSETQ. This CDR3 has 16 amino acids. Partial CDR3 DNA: TGCGCCAGCAGCTGGCGGGAGGGAGCGGTTCCCTACGAG. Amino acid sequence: CASSWREGAVPYE. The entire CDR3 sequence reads CASSWREGAVPYEQYF.

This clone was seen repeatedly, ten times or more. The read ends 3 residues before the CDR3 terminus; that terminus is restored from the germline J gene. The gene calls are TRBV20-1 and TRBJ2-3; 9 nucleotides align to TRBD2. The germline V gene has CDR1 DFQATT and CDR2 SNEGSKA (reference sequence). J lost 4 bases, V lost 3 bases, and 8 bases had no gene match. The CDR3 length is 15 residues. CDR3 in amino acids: CSARGTSFRSDTQYF. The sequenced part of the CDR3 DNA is TGCAGTGCTAGGGGGACTAGCTTTCGCTCAGATACG.

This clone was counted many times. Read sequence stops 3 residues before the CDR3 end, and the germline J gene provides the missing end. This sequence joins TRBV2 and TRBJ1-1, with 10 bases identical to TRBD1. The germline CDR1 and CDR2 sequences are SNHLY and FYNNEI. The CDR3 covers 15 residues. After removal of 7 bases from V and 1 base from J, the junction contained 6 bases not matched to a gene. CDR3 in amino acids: CASKPRQGANTEAFF. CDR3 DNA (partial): TGTGCCAGCAAACCTCGACAGGGGGCGAACACTGAA.

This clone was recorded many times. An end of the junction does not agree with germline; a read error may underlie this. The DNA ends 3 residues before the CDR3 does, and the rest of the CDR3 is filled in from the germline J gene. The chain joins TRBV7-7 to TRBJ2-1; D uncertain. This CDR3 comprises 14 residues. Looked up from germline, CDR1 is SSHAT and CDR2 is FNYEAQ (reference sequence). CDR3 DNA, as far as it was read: TGTGCTAGCAGCCTTTCGTCGGTATACAATGAG. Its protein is CASSLSSVYNE. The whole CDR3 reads CASSLSSVYNEQFF.

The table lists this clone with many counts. CDR3 DNA (partial): TGTGCCAGCTCCCCCGGACTAGCGGGAGCAGAGACC. This sequence encodes CASSPGLAGAET. The full CDR3 protein reads CASSPGLAGAETQYF. The V call is TRBV18, the J call TRBJ2-5; 13 nucleotides line up with TRBD2. Read data end 3 residues before the CDR3 end; the end is taken from the germline J gene. V lost 6 bases to trimming and J lost 4 bases; unmatched junction nucleotides: 5. The V gene's germline CDR1 is KGHSH and CDR2 LQKENI. The CDR3 has 15 residues.

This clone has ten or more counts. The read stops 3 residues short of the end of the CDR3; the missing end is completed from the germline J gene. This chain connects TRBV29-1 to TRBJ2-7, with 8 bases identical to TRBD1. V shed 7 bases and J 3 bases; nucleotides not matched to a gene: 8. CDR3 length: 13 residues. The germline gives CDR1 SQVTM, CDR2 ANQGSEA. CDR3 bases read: TGCAGCGCACTGGACAGGGAAGGCTACGAG. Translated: CSALDREGYE. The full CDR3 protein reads CSALDREGYEQYF.